This T cell receptor (beta chain) was recovered during a study of T cells after posttransplantation cyclophosphamide. The study, taken as a whole, reports: Recipient CMV seropositivity and CMV reactivation strongly tracked TRB clonality. Donor CD8+ memory clones often dominated recipient blood repertoires at later times.

A marrow graft followed busulfan-fludarabine conditioning, with cyclophosphamide on days +3 and +4. As regards this clone: Its antigen is currently unknown.

TCRdb keeps only in-frame clones here, not all; method: immunoSEQ multiplex PCR. Seen here are over 10,000 clones, roughly 2% observed once, and the top ten hold around 15%. The clonotype comes from a young adult male patient who received an allogeneic stem cell transplant from a related donor, was CMV-positive, and had no GVHD. Some T cells may possibly be graft donor cells. Sequencing used PBMCs, obtained after allogeneic stem cell transplant with posttransplant cyclophosphamide.

Written as DNA, the CDR3 is TGTGCCAGCAGCCCCCGGGACGGGGACATAACCCAGTACTTC. Translating it yields CASSPRDGDITQYF. The chain recombines TRBV5-4 with TRBJ2-5; possible D gene TRBD1, 6 bases. CDR1 is SGHNT, CDR2 YYREEE, per germline (reference sequence). This CDR3 has 14 residues. The ends were cut back, 4 bases at V and 8 bases at J, with 18 bases in the middle. The whole variable domain, remainder taken from reference TRBV5-4 and TRBJ2-5, is ETGVTQSPTHLIKTRGQQVTLRCSSQSGHNTVSWYQQALGQGPQFIFQYYREEENGRGNFPPRFSGLQFPNYSSELNVNALELDDSALYLCASSPRDGDITQYFGPGTRLLVL.